Shown below are 2 T cell receptor beta chains from a single sample sequenced in a study of T-cell reconstitution after alpha-beta-depleted transplantation in children (dated by TCRdb to 2015 to 2016). What this sample's treatment or condition label stands for: allogeneic hematopoietic cell transplantation with graft depleted of TCRalphabeta T cells and CD19 B cells. The library was obtained by PCR. Sequencing was performed on an Illumina HiSeq 2500. To normalize quantification of the TCRbeta repertoire, the TCR libraries were built with molecular barcoding that relied on unique molecular identifiers. Starting from the raw public reads, TCRdb applied fastp trimming at Q25, assembled clones with MiXCR and retained in-frame beta chains. Rows with one shared CDR3 protein collapse into an entry with the most common genes and DNA. The sample profile shows about 540,000 distinct CDR3 sequences; roughly a quarter of them were found once. Under 45% of the sample is taken by the ten largest.

The sample here was PBMCs, taken before TCRalphabeta/CD19-depleted stem cell transplant. The receptors were sampled from a boy less than two years old with Wiskott-Aldrich syndrome, due to receive a stem cell transplant.

In its sample, this clonotype was seen a few times. This chain uses TRBV18 with TRBJ1-3; no definite D call. The V gene lost 3 bases and the J gene lost 0 bases, with 15 bases spanning the gap. Per the germline V gene, CDR1 is KGHSH and CDR2 is LQKENI. This CDR3 contains 17 residues. The CDR3 reads CASSPAISAISGNTIYF. The CDR3 DNA is TGTGCCAGCTCACCGGCTATATCGGCTATCTCTGGAAACACCATATATTTT. The whole variable domain, filled in from reference TRBV18 and TRBJ1-3, reads NAGVMQNPRHLVRRRGQEARLRCSPMKGHSHVYWYRQLPEEGLKFMVYLQKENIIDESGMPKERFSAEFPKEGPSILRIQQVVRGDSAAYFCASSPAISAISGNTIYFGEGSWLTVV.

This clonotype turned up a few times. The rearrangement joins TRBV7-2 to TRBJ2-5; maybe TRBD1 (6 bases). V was cut by 6 bases and J by 7 bases, with 9 bases left in between. The CDR3 length is 11 residues. Looked up from germline, CDR1 is SGHTA and CDR2 is FQGNSA. The CDR3 DNA reads as TGTGCCAGCAGTTCAGGGGCGACCCAGTACTTC. It translates to CASSSGATQYF.